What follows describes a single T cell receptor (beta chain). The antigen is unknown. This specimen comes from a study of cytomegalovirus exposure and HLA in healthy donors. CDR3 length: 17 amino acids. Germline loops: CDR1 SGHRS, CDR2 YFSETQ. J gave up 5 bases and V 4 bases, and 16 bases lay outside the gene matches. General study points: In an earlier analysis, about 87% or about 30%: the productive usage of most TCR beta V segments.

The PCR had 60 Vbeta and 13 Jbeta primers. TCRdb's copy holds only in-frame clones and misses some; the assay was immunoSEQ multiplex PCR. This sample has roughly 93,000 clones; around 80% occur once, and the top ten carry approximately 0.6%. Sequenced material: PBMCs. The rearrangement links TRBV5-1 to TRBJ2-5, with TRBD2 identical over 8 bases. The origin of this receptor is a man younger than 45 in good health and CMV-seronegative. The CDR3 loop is CASSPTLVAGTMETQYF. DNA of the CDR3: TGCGCCAGCAGCCCCACTTTGGTAGCGGGAACCATGGAGACCCAGTACTTC.